Following are 9 T cell receptor beta chains from one sample sequenced in a study of cytomegalovirus exposure and HLA in healthy donors. It was with 60 Vbeta and 13 Jbeta primers that the PCR ran. Data came from immunoSEQ multiplex PCR; TCRdb stores just in-frame clones and leaves some out. The sample includes around 190,000 clones, 75% to 90% of them seen just once. Sequencing was done on a sample of PBMCs. Every receptor here comes from a woman aged 25 to 39 in good health and CMV-seronegative.

The chain links TRBV28 to TRBJ1-1; D might be TRBD1 (6 bases). The CDR3 length is 15 residues. Deletions cut 5 bases from V and 0 bases from J, with 13 bases between. Germline V gene lookup returns CDR1 MDHEN and CDR2 SYDVKM. In DNA, the CDR3 is TGTGCCAGCAGTGAACTGGACAGAATGAACACTGAAGCTTTCTTT. Its translation is CASSELDRMNTEAFF.

Here the CDR3 DNA reads TGTGCCAGCAGCCGAGGGGGGAGGGAGGTGGCTGAGCAGTACTTC. It codes for CASSRGGREVAEQYF. This chain uses TRBV9 with TRBJ2-7, with a possible D match to TRBD2 (7 bases). Trimming stripped 4 bases from V and 7 bases from J, with 21 bases between. CDR1 is SGDLS and CDR2 is YYNGEE in the germline V gene. The CDR3 is made up of 15 amino acids.

J is TRBJ2-5 and V is TRBV5-1; D might be TRBD2 (5 bases). V gave up 4 bases and J gave up 5 bases, with 18 bases separating them. The CDR3 runs 15 residues. CDR1 SGHRS and CDR2 YFSETQ come from the germline V gene. CDR3 amino acids: CASSTLPGPGETQYF. DNA of the CDR3: TGCGCCAGCAGCACCCTACCGGGTCCGGGGGAGACCCAGTACTTC. Drawing the rest from reference TRBV5-1 and TRBJ2-5, the complete variable domain is KAGVTQTPRYLIKTRGQQVTLSCSPISGHRSVSWYQQTPGQGLQFLFEYFSETQRNKGNFPGRFSGRQFSNSRSEMNVSTLELGDSALYLCASSTLPGPGETQYFGPGTRLLVL.

The chain combines TRBV19 with TRBJ1-5; 10 bases fit TRBD1. Trimming cost V 4 bases and J 4 bases; bases outside gene matches: 1. This CDR3 region has 14 residues. Germline-derived CDR1 and CDR2 are LNHDA and SQIVND (reference sequence). Here the CDR3 DNA reads TGTGCCAGTAGTAGGACAGGGGGGAATCAGCCCCAGCATTTT. The encoded protein is CASSRTGGNQPQHF.

The chain couples TRBV5-4 to TRBJ2-1; 13 bases are a match to TRBD2. V trimming: 5 bases; J trimming: 4 bases; junction bases outside the gene matches: 3. Germline CDR1 is SGHNT and CDR2 is YYREEE (reference sequence). This CDR3 comprises 15 residues. In nucleotides, the CDR3 is TGTGCCAGCAGGACTAGCGGGGGGCTGTACAATGAGCAGTTCTTC. Its translation: CASRTSGGLYNEQFF.

This chain uses TRBV2 with TRBJ1-5, with D unclear. From germline, CDR1 is SNHLY and CDR2 FYNNEI. Between the trimmed V and J ends, which lost 1 base and 1 base, there was a span of 8 bases. The CDR3 has 15 amino acids. CDR3 protein: CASSEGGGSNQPQHF. Written as DNA, the CDR3 is TGTGCCAGCAGTGAAGGAGGTGGGAGCAATCAGCCCCAGCATTTT.

This chain uses TRBV9 with TRBJ1-5; TRBD1 matches 8 bases. This CDR3 contains 16 residues. Germline V gives CDR1 SGDLS, CDR2 YYNGEE. Trimming cost V 9 bases and J 0 bases; bases outside gene matches: 11. The CDR3 sequence: CATLLTGGSSNQPQHF. CDR3 nucleotide sequence: TGTGCCACCTTACTAACAGGGGGTAGTAGCAATCAGCCCCAGCATTTT. The full variable domain, its missing parts supplied by reference TRBV9 and TRBJ1-5, is DSGVTQTPKHLITATGQRVTLRCSPRSGDLSVYWYQQSLDQGLQFLIQYYNGEERAKGNILERFSAQQFPDLHSELNLSSLELGDSALYFCATLLTGGSSNQPQHFGDGTRLSIL.

The CDR3 DNA is TGTGCCAGCAGCTTGGCCGGGGGGGGGAATTCGTACGAGCAGTACTTC. As protein: CASSLAGGGNSYEQYF. The gene calls are TRBV5-4 and TRBJ2-7, with 8 nucleotides matching TRBD2. The CDR3 length is 16 residues. Unmatched junction bases numbered 9, after V lost 0 bases and J lost 4 bases. Germline values: CDR1 SGHNT, CDR2 YYREEE (reference sequence).

This CDR3 is CASSLAYSEQFF. CDR3 sequence (DNA): TGTGCCAGCAGCTTAGCCTACTCAGAGCAGTTCTTC. V usage is TRBV7-2 and J usage is TRBJ2-1; D is uncertain. Germline CDR1 reads SGHTA; CDR2 reads FQGNSA. The CDR3 has 12 residues. Trimming cost V 0 bases and J 10 bases, with 7 bases left between them.